What follows are 29 T cell receptor beta chains derived from one specimen sequenced in a study of identical twins (dated by TCRdb to 2016 to 2018). Libraries were made using 5' RACE. TCRdb records Illumina HiSeq 2000 as the sequencer. TCRdb reanalyzed the raw reads on its own, using fastp at Q25 for trimming and MiXCR for clone calling, and kept in-frame beta chains. Every entry covers one CDR3 protein and lists the most common genes and DNA from its rows. The sample data list about 1.7 million distinct CDR3 sequences, and 25% to 35% of these were observed just once. The ten largest clones add up to 0.25% to 0.3% of the sample. Material for sequencing was cord blood. These TCRs come from a newborn girl in good health.

This clonotype has a handful of counts. The chain links TRBV20-1 to TRBJ1-5; D gene unclear. Germline V gene lookup returns CDR1 DFQATT and CDR2 SNEGSKA (reference sequence). The CDR3 length is 14 residues. Trimming removed 0 bases from V and 5 bases from J, with 11 bases in between. The CDR3: CSARDLVSYQPQHF. The CDR3 DNA sequence: TGCAGTGCTAGAGATCTGGTCAGCTATCAGCCCCAGCATTTT.

This clonotype was picked up a small number of times. The gene calls are TRBV27 and TRBJ1-2; D not certain. CDR1 and CDR2 from the germline V gene are MNHEY and SMNVEV (reference sequence). This CDR3 is 13 amino acids long. Trimming pared 8 bases from V and 1 base from J, leaving 11 bases between. As DNA, the CDR3 is TGTGCCAGCCGGACTCGGGATAACTATGGCTACACCTTC. Its protein is CASRTRDNYGYTF.

A note on this clonotype: This may stem from a read error, because a much larger clone lies one nucleotide away. The chain recombines TRBV27 with TRBJ2-7, with 7 nucleotides matching TRBD2. Losses at the gene ends were 6 bases for V and 2 bases for J; bases not matched to a gene: 4. CDR1 MNHEY and CDR2 SMNVEV come from the germline V gene (reference sequence). This CDR3 spans 13 amino acids. The CDR3 region has the DNA TGTGCCAGCAGGCTAGCGGACCCCTACGAGCAGTACTTC. It encodes CASRLADPYEQYF.

This chain uses TRBV7-9 with TRBJ2-7; D unclear. This CDR3 comprises 17 residues. Germline CDR1 is SEHNR and CDR2 is FQNEAQ (reference sequence). The ends were cut back, 5 bases at V and 7 bases at J, with 27 bases in the middle. CDR3 amino acids: CASSAPKARDRPNEQYF. As DNA, the CDR3 is TGTGCCAGCAGCGCCCCTAAGGCTAGAGATCGGCCCAATGAGCAGTACTTC.

The chain employs TRBV12-5 and TRBJ2-5; 8 bases fit TRBD2. Per germline, CDR1 LGHNT and CDR2 FRNRAP. V shed 0 bases and J 11 bases; nucleotides not matched to a gene: 14. This CDR3 is built from 16 residues. In DNA, the CDR3 is TGTGCTAGTGGTTTGGTACTAACGGGGGGGTCCAATGAGCAGTACTTC. Its protein is CASGLVLTGGSNEQYF.

V usage is TRBV7-2 and J usage is TRBJ2-6; the D gene could be TRBD1 or TRBD2 (6 bases each). The CDR3 totals 15 residues. Germline lookup yields CDR1 SGHTA and CDR2 FQGNSA. The V gene lost 3 bases and the J gene lost 6 bases, with 12 bases spanning the gap. CDR3 nucleotide sequence: TGTGCCAGCAGCTTGCAGGGGCGGGAGGCCAACGTCCTGACTTTC. This codes for CASSLQGREANVLTF.

This clonotype has just one count. V and J are TRBV6-1 and TRBJ2-5; TRBD2 is a possible D gene (6 bases). The J call may be faulty, since TRBJ2-1 better matches the DNA end. CDR1 MNHNS and CDR2 SASEGT come from the germline V gene. The CDR3 covers 12 residues. In nucleotides, the CDR3 is TGTGCCAGCGAGCGGGCTCAAGAGACCCAGTTCTTC. Its translation is CASERAQETQFF.

This clonotype has more than one count but fewer than ten. The rearrangement joins TRBV6-5 to TRBJ1-2; TRBD1 aligns across 7 bases. J lost 4 bases, V lost 6 bases, and 8 bases had no gene match. CDR1 is MNHEY and CDR2 is SVGAGI in the germline V gene. The CDR3 covers 14 residues. CDR3 in DNA: TGTGCCAGCAGCTCTCGGGACAGCCTCTATGGCTACACCTTC. It translates to CASSSRDSLYGYTF.

V and J are TRBV5-1 and TRBJ1-2; tentative D call: TRBD1 (5 bases). The germline V and J ends were trimmed by 0 bases and 0 bases, with 9 bases remaining between them. The germline gives CDR1 SGHRS, CDR2 YFSETQ. CDR3 length: 15 amino acids. The CDR3: CASSLAEGANYGYTF. DNA of the CDR3: TGCGCCAGCAGCTTGGCCGAAGGGGCTAACTATGGCTACACCTTC. Full variable domain (outside the CDR3, taken from reference TRBV5-1 and TRBJ1-2): KAGVTQTPRYLIKTRGQQVTLSCSPISGHRSVSWYQQTPGQGLQFLFEYFSETQRNKGNFPGRFSGRQFSNSRSEMNVSTLELGDSALYLCASSLAEGANYGYTFGSGTRLTVV.

For the CDR3, the DNA is TGCGCCAGCAGCCCACTTACCCTGGAGGGTACGCAGTATTTT. Translated: CASSPLTLEGTQYF. V and J are TRBV4-1 and TRBJ2-3, with a tentative D call TRBD2 (6 bases). V was trimmed by 4 bases and J by 8 bases, leaving 16 bases between them. The CDR3 extends over 14 amino acids. The germline gives CDR1 MGHRA, CDR2 YSYEKL.

There are a few counts of this clonotype. V is TRBV13 and J is TRBJ2-5, with TRBD2 identical over 7 bases. Trimming took 5 bases from V and 11 from J; bases not matched to a gene: 17. The germline CDR1 and CDR2 sequences are PRHDT and FYEKMQ (reference sequence). This CDR3 has 15 residues. The CDR3 bases are TGTGCCAGCAGCGCCAGACTAGCTCCCTACAATGAGCAGTACTTC. It codes for CASSARLAPYNEQYF. The full variable domain, rest sourced from reference TRBV13 and TRBJ2-5, is AAGVIQSPRHLIKEKRETATLKCYPIPRHDTVYWYQQGPGQDPQFLISFYEKMQSDKGSIPDRFSAQQFSDYHSELNMSSLELGDSALYFCASSARLAPYNEQYFGPGTRLLVL.

This clonotype was seen a few times. The CDR3 reads CSARVRLAAYNEQFF. CDR3 bases: TGCAGTGCTAGAGTGAGACTAGCGGCCTACAATGAGCAGTTCTTC. This chain joins TRBV20-1 and TRBJ2-1; 9 bases match TRBD2. CDR3 size: 15 residues. J gave up 2 bases and V 1 base, and 3 bases lay outside the gene matches. The germline V gene encodes CDR1 DFQATT and CDR2 SNEGSKA (reference sequence).

The chain is built from TRBV5-1 and TRBJ2-1; 14 nucleotides align to TRBD2. With 1 base clipped from V and 8 bases from J, the junction kept 8 bases outside the gene matches. The germline V gene has CDR1 SGHRS and CDR2 YFSETQ. The CDR3 has 17 residues. The CDR3 reads CASSLPLGLAGADEQFF. Written as DNA, the CDR3 is TGCGCCAGCAGCTTGCCTCTGGGACTAGCGGGAGCGGATGAGCAGTTCTTC.

This clonotype was detected only a few times. This chain links TRBV12-3 or TRBV12-4 with TRBJ1-1, with a tentative D call TRBD1 (5 bases). Deletions cut 6 bases from V and 0 bases from J, with 14 bases between. CDR3 length: 15 amino acids. Here the CDR3 DNA reads TGTGCCAGCAGGGGGGAGGCCCCGCTGAACACTGAAGCTTTCTTT. It encodes CASRGEAPLNTEAFF.

This clonotype turned up a few times. The rearrangement links TRBV20-1 to TRBJ2-7; no reliable D call. The CDR3 sequence is 16 residues long. In germline, CDR1 is DFQATT, CDR2 SNEGSKA (reference sequence). V shed 2 bases and J shed 2 bases, with 19 bases lying between them. The CDR3 region is CSARSQKPNGAYEQYF. CDR3 coding DNA: TGCAGTGCTAGATCCCAGAAGCCTAACGGTGCCTACGAGCAGTACTTC.

The table lists this clonotype with a few counts. The chain carries TRBV7-2 and TRBJ2-1; D uncertain. This CDR3 comprises 16 residues. CDR1 SGHTA and CDR2 FQGNSA come from the germline V gene. With 6 bases removed from V and 4 bases from J, the gap between germline ends came to 19 bases. The DNA of the CDR3 is TGTGCCAGCAGAGCCCGACTCTCCCCGGAATACAATGAGCAGTTCTTC. It yields the protein CASRARLSPEYNEQFF.

V is TRBV7-2 and J is TRBJ1-2, with D perhaps matching TRBD1 (5 bases). With 5 bases removed from V and 8 bases from J, the gap between germline ends came to 18 bases. Germline V lookup: CDR1 SGHTA, CDR2 FQGNSA. The CDR3 has 14 amino acids. The CDR3: CASSQPWGGWGYTF. In nucleotides, the CDR3 is TGTGCCAGCAGCCAACCGTGGGGGGGGTGGGGCTACACCTTC.

This clonotype was found many times. The chain has TRBV6-5 and TRBJ1-2, with D perhaps matching TRBD1 (6 bases). This CDR3 comprises 13 residues. Trimming left V 6 bases short and J 6 bases short, with 14 bases between. Germline V gives CDR1 MNHEY, CDR2 SVGAGI. The CDR3 region is CASSNRDHHGYTF. CDR3 DNA: TGTGCCAGCAGCAACAGGGACCACCATGGCTACACCTTC.

V is TRBV20-1 and J is TRBJ2-3, with D perhaps TRBD1 (7 bases). The CDR3 loop spans 16 amino acids. Germline-derived CDR1 and CDR2 are DFQATT and SNEGSKA (reference sequence). V lost 7 bases to trimming and J lost 3 bases, with 23 bases between them. The CDR3: CSGRGRRISGTDTQYF. The CDR3 nucleotides are TGCAGTGGGAGGGGGCGACGGATCAGTGGAACAGATACGCAGTATTTT.

The chain has TRBV11-2 and TRBJ1-1, with TRBD1 matching over 7 bases. The CDR3 covers 15 residues. Germline CDR1 and CDR2: SGHAT and FQNNGV. J was trimmed by 2 bases and V by 5 bases; bases with no gene match: 8. The CDR3 DNA is TGTGCCAGCAGCCCCCGGGGACAGCTAAACACTGAAGCTTTCTTT. This codes for CASSPRGQLNTEAFF.

The CDR3 loop reads CASSLTGQGTYEQYF. The CDR3 DNA reads as TGTGCCAGCAGCTTAACCGGACAGGGCACTTACGAGCAGTACTTC. The V gene is TRBV7-9, the J gene TRBJ2-7; 8 bases map to TRBD1. The CDR3 has 15 amino acids. Germline V gene lookup returns CDR1 SEHNR and CDR2 FQNEAQ (reference sequence). V lost 2 bases and J lost 4; bases outside the gene matches: 7.

V gene TRBV18 combines with J gene TRBJ2-7, with D perhaps being TRBD1 or TRBD2 (6 bases each). This CDR3 contains 14 residues. Germline lookup yields CDR1 KGHSH and CDR2 LQKENI. Trimming removed 3 bases from V and 8 bases from J, with 17 bases in between. The CDR3 loop reads CASSPGTHGGKQYF. The CDR3, as DNA: TGTGCCAGCTCACCCGGGACTCATGGGGGCAAGCAGTACTTC. Drawing the rest from reference TRBV18 and TRBJ2-7, the complete variable domain is NAGVMQNPRHLVRRRGQEARLRCSPMKGHSHVYWYRQLPEEGLKFMVYLQKENIIDESGMPKERFSAEFPKEGPSILRIQQVVRGDSAAYFCASSPGTHGGKQYFGPGTRLTVT.

The chain has TRBV25-1 and TRBJ2-1; TRBD1 matches at 7 bases. Germline loops: CDR1 MGHDK, CDR2 SYGVNS. The V and J ends lost 2 bases and 0 bases, in that order; junction bases with no gene match: 10. This CDR3 region has 18 residues. The CDR3 bases are TGTGCCAGCAGTGAACGATCCAACAGGGGCGGCTCCTACAATGAGCAGTTCTTC. Translating gives CASSERSNRGGSYNEQFF.

This chain links TRBV4-2 with TRBJ2-1; D is possibly TRBD1 (6 bases). V gave up 0 bases and J gave up 0 bases, with 9 bases separating them. In germline, CDR1 is LGHNA, CDR2 YNFKEQ. The CDR3 extends over 16 amino acids. The CDR3 loop is CASSQDWDTSYNEQFF. CDR3 coding DNA: TGTGCCAGCAGCCAAGATTGGGACACCTCCTACAATGAGCAGTTCTTC.

This clonotype was found a few times. This rearrangement joins TRBV3-1 to TRBJ2-7; D uncertain. This CDR3 is 13 amino acids long. Between the trimmed V and J ends, which lost 2 bases and 6 bases, there was a span of 11 bases. Germline V gene sequence: CDR1 LGHDT, CDR2 YNNKEL (reference sequence). CDR3 coding DNA: TGTGCCAGCAGCCAAAGGGATCCAGGCGAGCAGTACTTC. This translates into CASSQRDPGEQYF.

The chain recombines TRBV27 with TRBJ2-3, with 10 bases matching TRBD2. V was pared by 6 bases and J by 0 bases, with 3 bases of the junction left unmatched. The germline V gene has CDR1 MNHEY and CDR2 SMNVEV (reference sequence). This CDR3 is 15 amino acids long. For the CDR3, the DNA is TGTGCCAGCAGCGAGCGGGAGGGGAGCACAGATACGCAGTATTTT. Amino acids: CASSEREGSTDTQYF.

There are many counts of this clonotype. The junction departs from the called germline gene at one end, perhaps through a read error. The V call is TRBV5-1, the J call TRBJ2-3, with a possible D match to TRBD2 (6 bases). Germline CDR1 SGHRS, CDR2 YFSETQ. The CDR3 totals 13 residues. The CDR3 nucleotides are TGTGCCAGCAGCGCCCGACTAGCAGATACGCAGTATTTT. This sequence encodes CASSARLADTQYF.

For the CDR3, the DNA is TGTGCCAGCAGCCCCAGGACTAGCACCAATGAGCAGTACTTC. Residues: CASSPRTSTNEQYF. V usage is TRBV4-2 and J usage is TRBJ2-4, with 8 bases fitting TRBD2. This CDR3 region has 14 residues. CDR1 is LGHNA and CDR2 is YNFKEQ in the germline V gene. Unmatched junction bases numbered 12, after V lost 4 bases and J lost 13 bases.

Only a few counts were recorded for this clonotype. The chain is built from TRBV20-1 and TRBJ2-3, with 10 bases fitting TRBD2. This CDR3 region has 15 residues. Germline V gene lookup returns CDR1 DFQATT and CDR2 SNEGSKA (reference sequence). Losses at the gene ends were 3 bases for V and 1 base for J; bases not matched to a gene: 4. Here the CDR3 reads CSARLGTSGTDTQYF. The DNA for the CDR3 is TGCAGTGCTAGGTTAGGGACTAGCGGCACAGATACGCAGTATTTT.